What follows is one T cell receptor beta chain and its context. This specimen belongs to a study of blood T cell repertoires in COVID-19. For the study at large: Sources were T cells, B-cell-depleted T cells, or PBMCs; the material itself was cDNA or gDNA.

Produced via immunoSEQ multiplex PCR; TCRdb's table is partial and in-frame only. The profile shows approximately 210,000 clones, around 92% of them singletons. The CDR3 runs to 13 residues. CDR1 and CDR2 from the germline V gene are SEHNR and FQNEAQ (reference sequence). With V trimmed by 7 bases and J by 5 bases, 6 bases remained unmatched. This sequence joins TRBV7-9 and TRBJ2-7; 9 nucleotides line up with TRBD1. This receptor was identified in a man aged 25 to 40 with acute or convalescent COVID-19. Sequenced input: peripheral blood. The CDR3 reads CASTGTGNHEQYF. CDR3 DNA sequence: TGTGCCAGCACCGGGACAGGGAACCACGAGCAGTACTTC. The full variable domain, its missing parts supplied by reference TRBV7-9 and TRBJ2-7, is DTGVSQNPRHKITKRGQNVTFRCDPISEHNRLYWYRQTLGQGPEFLTYFQNEAQLEKSRLLSDRFSAERPKGSFSTLEIQRTEQGDSAMYLCASTGTGNHEQYFGPGTRLTVT.